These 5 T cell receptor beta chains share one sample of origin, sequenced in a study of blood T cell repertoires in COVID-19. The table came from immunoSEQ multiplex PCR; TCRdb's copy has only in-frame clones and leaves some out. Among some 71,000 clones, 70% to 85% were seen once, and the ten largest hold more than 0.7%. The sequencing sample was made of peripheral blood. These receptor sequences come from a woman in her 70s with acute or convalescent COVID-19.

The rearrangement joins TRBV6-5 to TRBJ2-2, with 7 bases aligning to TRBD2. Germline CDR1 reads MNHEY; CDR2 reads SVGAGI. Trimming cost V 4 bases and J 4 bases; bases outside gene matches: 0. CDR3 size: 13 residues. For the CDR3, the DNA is TGTGCCAGCAGTTGGGGGGGCACCGGGGAGCTGTTTTTT. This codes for CASSWGGTGELFF.

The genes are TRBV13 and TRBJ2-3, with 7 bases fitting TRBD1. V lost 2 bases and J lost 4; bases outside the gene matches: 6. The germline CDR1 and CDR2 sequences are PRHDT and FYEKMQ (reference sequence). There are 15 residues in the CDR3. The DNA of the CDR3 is TGTGCCAGCAGCTTAAATACAGGACAGGCAGATACGCAGTATTTT. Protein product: CASSLNTGQADTQYF.

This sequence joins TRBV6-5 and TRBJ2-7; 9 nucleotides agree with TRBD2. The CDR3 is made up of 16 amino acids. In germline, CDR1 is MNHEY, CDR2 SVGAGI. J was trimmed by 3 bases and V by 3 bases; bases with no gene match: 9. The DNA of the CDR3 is TGTGCCAGCAGTTATTCCGCTAGCGGGACTGTCTACGAGCAGTACTTC. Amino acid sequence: CASSYSASGTVYEQYF.

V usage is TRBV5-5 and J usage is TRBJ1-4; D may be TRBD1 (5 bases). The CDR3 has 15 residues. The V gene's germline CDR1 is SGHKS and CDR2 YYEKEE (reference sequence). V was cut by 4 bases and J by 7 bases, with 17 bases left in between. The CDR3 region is CASSPGEGFVEKLFF. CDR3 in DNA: TGTGCCAGCAGCCCGGGGGAAGGGTTTGTTGAAAAACTGTTTTTT.

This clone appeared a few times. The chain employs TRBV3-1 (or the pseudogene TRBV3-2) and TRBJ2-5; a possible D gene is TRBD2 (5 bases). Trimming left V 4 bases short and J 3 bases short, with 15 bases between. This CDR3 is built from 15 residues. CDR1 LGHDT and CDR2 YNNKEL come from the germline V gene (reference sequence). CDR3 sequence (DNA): TGTGCCAGCAGCCCTGGTCTAGCTGAGAAAGAGACCCAGTACTTC. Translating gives CASSPGLAEKETQYF.